The sequence of this T cell receptor beta chain was determined in a study of shared clonotypes between healthy human individuals. The germline CDR1 and CDR2 sequences are MNHEY and SVGAGI. This CDR3 spans 14 amino acids. The germline V and J ends were trimmed by 6 bases and 1 base, with 12 bases remaining between them. Sequencing was performed with immunoSEQ multiplex PCR; in TCRdb, only in-frame clones are kept and a portion is missing. This sample has more than 2 million clones, with roughly 94% found just once. The chain couples TRBV6-5 to TRBJ1-1; D gene ambiguous. This sequence was found in a young man in good health. Specimen: naive CD4+ T cells sorted from blood. Specified subset: CD45RA+ positively selected. In DNA, the CDR3 is TGTGCCAGCAGCGGCCGGCCAGGGAACACTGAAGCTTTCTTT. Protein product: CASSGRPGNTEAFF.